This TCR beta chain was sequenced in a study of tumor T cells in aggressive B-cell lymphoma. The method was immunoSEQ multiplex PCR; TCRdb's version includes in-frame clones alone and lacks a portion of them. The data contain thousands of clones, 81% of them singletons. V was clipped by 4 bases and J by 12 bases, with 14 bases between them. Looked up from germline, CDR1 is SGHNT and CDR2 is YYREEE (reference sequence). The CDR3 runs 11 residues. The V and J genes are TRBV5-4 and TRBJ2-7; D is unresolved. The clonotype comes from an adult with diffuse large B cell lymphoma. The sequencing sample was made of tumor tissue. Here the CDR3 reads CASSTGRDSYF. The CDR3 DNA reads TGTGCCAGCAGCACCGGCCGAGACTCGTACTTC.